This entry features one TCR beta chain sequence. Profiled with immunoSEQ multiplex PCR; TCRdb holds only in-frame clones, not every one. The table lists about 86,000 clones, over 90% of them singletons. This sample stems from a study of technical replicates of blood from a handful of donors. Sequenced sample: T cells isolated from PBMCs. The sequence derives from a human donor in good health.

CDR3 residues: CASSLGQGLNTEAFF. In DNA, the CDR3 is TGTGCCAGCTCCCTTGGACAGGGTTTGAACACTGAAGCTTTCTTT. This sequence joins TRBV18 and TRBJ1-1; 8 positions agree with TRBD1. V lost 6 bases, J lost 0 bases, and 6 bases stayed unmatched. This CDR3 has 15 residues. The germline CDR1 and CDR2 sequences are KGHSH and LQKENI.